The T cell receptor (beta chain) under discussion was sequenced for a study of PD-L1 blockade in urothelial cancer. Study-wide background: Males with urothelial cancer arising in the bladder constituted most of the roughly 30 patients. Blood was subjected to analysis at 3 weeks (second dose) and 6 weeks following treatment start. T cells numbered a median of roughly 150,000 in the blood samples.

Germline assignment: CDR1 SGHTA and CDR2 FQGNSA. The CDR3 runs to 16 residues. The ends lost 4 bases at V and 7 bases at J; junction bases unmatched: 16. Regarding time point: pretreatment peripheral blood. Clones were read by immunoSEQ multiplex PCR, and TCRdb kept only the in-frame ones, dropping some. Of 55,000 to 75,000 clones in the sample, 75% to 90% are singletons; the top ten hold more than 1.5%. This sequence originates from a man in his 70s with urothelial cancer. The chain combines TRBV7-2 with TRBJ2-7; 7 positions agree with TRBD2. The sequences come from PBMCs, collected around atezolizumab (anti-PD-L1) treatment. CDR3 loop: CASSSLKGRGFREQYF. As DNA, the CDR3 is TGTGCCAGCAGCTCCTTAAAGGGGCGGGGGTTCAGGGAGCAGTACTTC.